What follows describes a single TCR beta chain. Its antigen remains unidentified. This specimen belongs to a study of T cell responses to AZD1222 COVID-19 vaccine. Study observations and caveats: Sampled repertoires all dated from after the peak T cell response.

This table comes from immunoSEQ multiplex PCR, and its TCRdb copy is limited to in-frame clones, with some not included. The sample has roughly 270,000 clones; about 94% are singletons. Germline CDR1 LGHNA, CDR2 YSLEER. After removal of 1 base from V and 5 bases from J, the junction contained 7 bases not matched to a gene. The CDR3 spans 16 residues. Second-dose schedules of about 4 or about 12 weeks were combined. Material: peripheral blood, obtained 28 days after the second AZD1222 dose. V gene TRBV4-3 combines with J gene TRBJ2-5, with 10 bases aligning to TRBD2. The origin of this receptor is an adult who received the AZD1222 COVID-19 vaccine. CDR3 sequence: CASSQGLQRGGETQYF. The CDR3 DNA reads TGCGCCAGCAGCCAAGGGCTCCAGCGGGGGGGGGAGACCCAGTACTTC.